Listed below are T cell receptor beta chains from one sample, sequenced in a study of blood T cell repertoires in COVID-19. The table came from immunoSEQ multiplex PCR; TCRdb's copy has only in-frame clones and leaves some out. The sample records 95,000 to 110,000 clones, about 80% being singletons. The sample comprised peripheral blood. These receptors came from a human donor in a cohort sampled during active COVID-19. Both conserved end residues are part of each CDR3. A D gene is named only where the DNA matches it firmly. Only part of the rows carry a size: once, few, many, or a class if the clone is expanded.

J,V,size,D,CDR3,DNA
TRBJ1-1,TRBV7-3,few,.,CASSPGHQNTEAFF,TGTGCCAGCAGCCCGGGACACCAGAACACTGAAGCTTTCTTT
TRBJ2-3,TRBV7-9,.,TRBD1,CASSFGTGSTDTQYF,TGTGCCAGCAGCTTCGGGACAGGGTCCACAGATACGCAGTATTTT
TRBJ1-4,TRBV5-5,.,.,CARSSRGGDEKLFF,TGTGCCCGCAGCTCCCGGGGGGGGGATGAAAAACTGTTTTTT
TRBJ2-7,TRBV7-9,.,TRBD2,CASSLEGLAVLSEQYF,TGTGCCAGCAGCTTAGAGGGACTAGCGGTGCTCTCCGAGCAGTACTTC
TRBJ2-5,TRBV3-1/TRBV3-2,few,TRBD1,CASSLRQGQETQYF,TGTGCCAGCAGCCTCCGACAGGGCCAAGAGACCCAGTACTTC
TRBJ2-7,TRBV18,few,.,CASSPQQGLPYEQYF,TGTGCCAGCTCACCACAACAGGGACTACCCTACGAGCAGTACTTC
TRBJ1-2,TRBV6-2/TRBV6-3,.,.,CASSYRSAPRHYGYTF,TGTGCCAGCAGTTACCGGTCAGCGCCTAGACACTATGGCTACACCTTC
TRBJ2-7,TRBV5-6,.,TRBD1,CASSSTGTDSYEQYF,TGTGCCAGCAGCTCTACCGGGACAGACTCCTACGAGCAGTACTTC
TRBJ1-2,TRBV19,once,.,CASTKGAYGYTF,TGTGCCAGTACCAAAGGGGCCTATGGCTACACCTTC
TRBJ2-5,TRBV30,.,TRBD2,CAWSPAGGETQYF,TGTGCCTGGAGTCCAGCGGGGGGGGAGACCCAGTACTTC
TRBJ1-2,TRBV15,.,.,CATSQGNNYGYTF,TGTGCCACCAGTCAGGGGAACAACTATGGCTACACCTTC
TRBJ1-1,TRBV5-1,.,TRBD1,CASSTDRTGSTEAFF,TGCGCCAGCAGCACCGATAGGACAGGCTCCACTGAAGCTTTCTTT
TRBJ2-5,TRBV19,.,TRBD2,CASTRTGGGVETQYF,TGTGCCAGTACCCGCACTGGCGGGGGGGTGGAGACCCAGTACTTC
TRBJ1-4,TRBV27,.,.,CASSLLEGPGVKNEKLFF,TGTGCCAGCAGTTTATTAGAGGGTCCGGGGGTCAAAAATGAAAAACTGTTTTTT
TRBJ2-2,TRBV12-5,.,.,CASGSRRGLGELFF,TGTGCTAGTGGTTCGAGACGAGGGCTCGGGGAGCTGTTTTTT
TRBJ1-1,TRBV9,.,.,CASSVERETEAFF,TGTGCCAGCAGCGTAGAAAGGGAGACTGAAGCTTTCTTT
TRBJ1-2,TRBV10-3,.,.,CAISANAGYGYTF,TGTGCCATCAGCGCCAATGCCGGCTATGGCTACACCTTC
TRBJ2-1,TRBV11-3,.,.,CASSRVGDYEQFF,TGTGCCAGTTCCCGTGTGGGGGACTATGAGCAGTTCTTC
TRBJ1-2,TRBV2,.,.,CASRWGGYTF,TGTGCCAGCAGGTGGGGCGGCTACACCTTC
TRBJ2-5,TRBV12-5,.,TRBD2,CASGLNIAGGVGETQYF,TGTGCTAGTGGTTTAAATATAGCGGGGGGGGTCGGGGAGACCCAGTACTTC
TRBJ2-3,TRBV4-2,.,.,CASSLESGQGGPLDTQYF,TGTGCCAGCAGCCTAGAATCAGGTCAGGGGGGCCCCTTGGATACGCAGTATTTT
TRBJ2-7,TRBV18,.,TRBD2,CASSPLFGGASFYEQYF,TGTGCCAGCTCACCACTATTCGGGGGGGCTTCCTTCTACGAGCAGTACTTC
TRBJ2-1,TRBV3-1/TRBV3-2,.,TRBD2,CASSRTRVSGGGGEQFF,TGTGCCAGCAGCCGGACACGAGTGAGCGGGGGTGGGGGTGAGCAGTTCTTC
TRBJ2-1,TRBV28,.,.,CASSFQGLVNNEQFF,TGTGCCAGCAGTTTCCAGGGTCTAGTTAACAATGAGCAGTTCTTC
TRBJ1-1,TRBV19,.,.,CASSKRGLGTEAFF,TGTGCCAGTAGCAAGAGGGGGTTAGGGACTGAAGCTTTCTTT
TRBJ2-5,TRBV2,.,.,CASSETTTQETQYF,TGTGCCAGCAGTGAAACGACTACACAAGAGACCCAGTACTTC
TRBJ2-5,TRBV10-2,.,.,CASRGGEGVETQYF,TGCGCCAGCAGAGGGGGGGAGGGTGTAGAGACCCAGTACTTC
TRBJ2-1,TRBV7-7,.,TRBD2,CASSLALAGGQNEQFF,TGTGCTAGCAGCTTAGCGCTAGCGGGGGGGCAGAATGAGCAGTTCTTC
TRBJ2-3,TRBV10-2,.,.,CASRQATDTQYF,TGCGCCAGCCGACAGGCCACAGATACGCAGTATTTT
TRBJ1-1,TRBV21-1,.,.,CASSERQEANTEAFF,TGTGCCAGCAGCGAACGACAGGAGGCGAACACTGAAGCTTTCTTT
TRBJ2-2,TRBV19,.,TRBD2,CASSKRRETGELFF,TGTGCCTCAAGTAAAAGGCGGGAGACCGGGGAGCTGTTTTTT
TRBJ1-1,TRBV5-1,few,.,CASSLEDKYTEAFF,TGCGCCAGCAGCTTGGAGGACAAATACACTGAAGCTTTCTTT
TRBJ1-1,TRBV3-1/TRBV3-2,.,.,CASSTNFLGRVEAFF,TGTGCCAGCAGCACAAATTTCCTTGGGAGGGTTGAAGCTTTCTTT